The T cell receptor beta chain under discussion was sequenced for a study of tumor and adjacent non-tumor tissue in lung cancer. Trimming took off 1 base at V and 3 bases at J, with 6 bases between the two ends. The CDR3 sequence is 13 residues long. In regard to this clonotype: A much larger clone is a single base away; this may be a read error.

A modified ARM-PCR protocol with three rounds of nested PCR amplified TCRbeta. A single record per CDR3 protein comes from TCRdb applying MiXCR to the multiplex PCR reads. The sample has under 150,000 distinct CDR3 sequences; approximately 64% are singletons. No cell sorting was done before RNA was extracted from the tissue. This chain links TRBV12-3 or TRBV12-4 with TRBJ1-2; D is undetermined. The origin of this receptor is a man aged 55-75 years with small cell lung cancer. The sample taken for sequencing was lung tumor tissue. The CDR3 DNA reads TGTGCCAGCAGTTTAGGGGAGGACTATGGCTACACCTTC. This gives the protein CASSLGEDYGYTF.